A selection of T cell receptor beta chains follows, all from one sample in a study of blood T cell repertoires in COVID-19. Profiled with immunoSEQ multiplex PCR; TCRdb holds only in-frame clones, not every one. The data show about 190,000 clones, around 90% seen once. The sequenced sample was peripheral blood. These receptors originate from a man over 45 with acute or convalescent COVID-19. The CDR3 runs from the conserved cysteine through the conserved F or W. D genes are given only for firm matches. Not every row has a clone size; where given, it reads once, few, many or a size class.

CDR3nt	CDR3aa	abundance	j_gene	v_gene	d_gene
TGCGCCAGCAGCCTTTCCGGGACAGGGACCTCCTACGAGCAGTACTTC	CASSLSGTGTSYEQYF	.	TRBJ2-7	TRBV4-1	TRBD1
TGTGCCTGGAGTGTAAGATTAGGGGACTATGGCTACACCTTC	CAWSVRLGDYGYTF	.	TRBJ1-2	TRBV30	.
TGTGCCAGCAGCCTAACAGGTGGGGCCTTCACAGATACGCAGTATTTT	CASSLTGGAFTDTQYF	.	TRBJ2-3	TRBV6-4	.
TGTGCCAGCTCACTGGGGACAGAAGTGGGCACCGGGGAGCTGTTTTTT	CASSLGTEVGTGELFF	.	TRBJ2-2	TRBV18	TRBD1
TGTGCCAGCAAAGAGACAGTCAGCTCCTACAATGAGCAGTTCTTC	CASKETVSSYNEQFF	.	TRBJ2-1	TRBV2	.
TGCGCCAGCAGCCCGGGAGGGGCTGGAAACACCATATATTTT	CASSPGGAGNTIYF	.	TRBJ1-3	TRBV5-1	.
TGTGCCAGCACCCGGGGTCTGGGGGGGGCCTTAGAGACCCAGTACTTC	CASTRGLGGALETQYF	.	TRBJ2-5	TRBV2	.
TGTGCCAGCAGTTATCGTGGCGACACCCTGCCCAATCAGCCCCAGCATTTT	CASSYRGDTLPNQPQHF	.	TRBJ1-5	TRBV28	.
TGTGCCAGCAGTACCACGACGGGAGGTTCACCCCTCCACTTT	CASSTTTGGSPLHF	.	TRBJ1-6	TRBV6-2/TRBV6-3	.
TGTGCCAGTAGTATAGAAGGTCTAGGGAGGCAGTTCTTC	CASSIEGLGRQFF	.	TRBJ2-1	TRBV19	.
TGTGCCAGCTCACCAAGTGTGGACAGAAACACTGAAGCTTTCTTT	CASSPSVDRNTEAFF	.	TRBJ1-1	TRBV18	.
TGTGCCAGCAGCTTAATGCCCGGGGGGGCGGGGGCCCAAGAGACCCAGTACTTC	CASSLMPGGAGAQETQYF	.	TRBJ2-5	TRBV11-2	TRBD2
TGTGCCAGCTCACCAGAACAGGGTGGATGGACTGAAGCTTTCTTT	CASSPEQGGWTEAFF	.	TRBJ1-1	TRBV18	.
TGTGCCAGCAGCCAAGGGGGCAGCAGGGAAACAACTAATGAAAAACTGTTTTTT	CASSQGGSRETTNEKLFF	once	TRBJ1-4	TRBV4-2	.
TGTGCCAGCAGCTCCTTCCGACAGGGGACAAACATTCAGTACTTC	CASSSFRQGTNIQYF	.	TRBJ2-4	TRBV6-1	TRBD1
TGTGCCAGCAGTGTCAGGGAACAGCCCCAGCATTTT	CASSVREQPQHF	.	TRBJ1-5	TRBV28	.
TGTGCCAGCAGCCAAGGGACAGGGGAGACAGATACGCAGTATTTT	CASSQGTGETDTQYF	.	TRBJ2-3	TRBV7-3	TRBD1
TGTGCCAGCTCACCACCCGCGACTAGAATTGTTGGTGAGCAGTTCTTC	CASSPPATRIVGEQFF	.	TRBJ2-1	TRBV18	.
TGTGCCTCGATGGAGGCTAGCTCTGGGGCCAACGTCCTGACTTTC	CASMEASSGANVLTF	once	TRBJ2-6	TRBV28	.
TGTGCCAGCTCCCCATCCGCCCAGTTCACTGGAAACACCATATATTTT	CASSPSAQFTGNTIYF	.	TRBJ1-3	TRBV18	.
TGTGCCAGCAGAAGACAGAACACTGAAGCTTTCTTT	CASRRQNTEAFF	.	TRBJ1-1	TRBV6-6	.
TGCAGCGTTGAAGAGTATACAGGGAGACGGCAAGAGACCCAGTACTTC	CSVEEYTGRRQETQYF	.	TRBJ2-5	TRBV29-1	.
TGTGCCTGGAGTAGGGGGAACACCGGGGAGCTGTTTTTT	CAWSRGNTGELFF	.	TRBJ2-2	TRBV30	.
TGCGCCAGCAGCTTGGAAGGGGCGCCGAAGAGGTCAGGTACGCAGTATTTT	CASSLEGAPKRSGTQYF	once	TRBJ2-3	TRBV5-1	.
TGTGCCAGCAGCCCTAGCTCCTACAATGAGCAGTTCTTC	CASSPSSYNEQFF	.	TRBJ2-1	TRBV28	.
TGTGCCAGTAGTCAAGGACAGTTTGGGCAGCCCCAGCATTTT	CASSQGQFGQPQHF	.	TRBJ1-5	TRBV19	.